This T cell receptor (beta chain) was captured by sequencing in a study of identical twins. TCRdb called the 5' RACE reads again in MiXCR, with one record for every CDR3 protein. The sample contains 690,000 or so distinct CDR3 sequences, less than 7% of which appear only once. This clonotype was observed a few times. Its target is not known. Points from the study as a whole: Fewer insertions characterized abundant cord blood beta clonotypes, whereas memory repertoires showed none. Out-of-frame alpha sequences common to twins exhibited an excess of low generation probability. There is a chance that invariant MAIT and iNKT cells partially muddied zero-insertion analyses.

Every donor was a healthy Caucasian. CDR1 is MGHDK and CDR2 is SYGVNS in the germline V gene. V was clipped by 1 base and J by 8 bases, with 15 bases between them. The CDR3 totals 15 residues. This TCR came from a young man in good health. The chain carries TRBV25-1 and TRBJ2-1; no clear D gene. The sequenced sample was naive T cells sorted from blood. The CDR3 spells CASSEFKASRDEQFF. DNA for the CDR3: TGTGCCAGCAGTGAATTCAAGGCCTCTAGGGATGAGCAGTTCTTC.